Included here is one T cell receptor beta chain sequence, with context. Its target antigen remains unknown. The record has no base qualities; no much larger clone is one base away. The library was obtained by the immunoSEQ multiplex PCR assay. Here the immuneACCESS table is served through TCRdb, limited to in-frame sequences with V and J called. Missing clones are a known gap in these copies; in checked studies unresolved V genes cover under half, and the rest lacks a known reason. This sample holds 120,000 or so clones; almost 90% were observed only once. 12% of the sample is taken by the ten largest. This sample was taken from a study of PD-1 blockade in mismatch repair-deficient tumors (dated by TCRdb to about 2017). Regarding the study in general: The trial enrolled fewer than 90 consecutive patients with some twelve mismatch repair-deficient cancer types between late 2013 and late 2016, all previously treated and progressing. Tumor-associated T cell clones were tracked in the peripheral blood of patients responding to PD-1 blockade by deep sequencing of TCR CDR3 regions.

Spanning cysteine to phenylalanine, the CDR3 consists of 17 amino acids. Only the CDR3 region is kept as DNA, spanning 51 bases read in frame from base 1. CDR1 and CDR2, looked up from the germline V gene, are SGHTA and FQGNSA. Trimming accounts for 0 bases at V and 4 bases at J, while the number of junction bases matched to no gene is 6. The study at large found these results: Tumor-resident clones, often undetectable in blood before treatment, expanded rapidly after pembrolizumab and then contracted, generally before radiologic responses.

For each enrolled patient, mismatch repair deficiency was established using either polymerase chain reaction or immunohistochemistry. TCR sequencing was carried out for a few patients who responded to pembrolizumab therapy. In the phase II trial, pembrolizumab PD-1 blockade was tested prospectively in advanced mismatch repair-deficient cancers, no matter which tissue of origin the cancers came from. Peripheral blood T cell samples were collected serially, before PD-1 blockade began and at several time points afterward. The timing of each blood sample was reported as weeks after the first dose of pembrolizumab.

Sample: peripheral blood, taken 72 weeks after starting pembrolizumab. This clonotype was obtained from an adult with mismatch repair-deficient cancer. The rearrangement combines TRBV7-2 with TRBJ2-1; a stretch of 10 junction bases matches TRBD2. Here the CDR3 is given as CASSLALAGEGYNEQFF. The DNA reads TGTGCCAGCAGCTTAGCGCTAGCGGGAGAAGGGTACAATGAGCAGTTCTTC.